This TCR beta chain was sequenced for a study of early stage breast cancer tumors. Whole-study results and caveats: Tumors had roughly 2.5-fold higher T cell density and higher clonality than adjacent normal breast tissue.

TCRdb keeps only in-frame clones here, not all; method: immunoSEQ multiplex PCR. The sample has more than 15,000 clones, 65% to 85% seen once; the top ten hold more than 1.5%. This CDR3 comprises 18 residues. Comments on this clone: Its antigen is not identified.

The sequence came from a person in their 70s with breast cancer. The material sequenced was blood. The J gene is TRBJ2-1, the V gene TRBV1; the table's D call of TRBD2 was not tested on the DNA. TRBV1 is a known pseudogene. CDR3 bases: TGCACCAGCAGCCAAGATCGTAATGAGCGGGGGACTAACAATGAGCAGTTCTTC. This encodes CTSSQDRNERGTNNEQFF.